This TCR beta chain stems from a study of T cells in Graves' hyperthyroidism and ophthalmopathy. This clonotype showed up just a few times. TCR beta CDR3 regions were amplified from RNA. In the first-round RT-PCR of the TCR CDR3, the HTBI primer set was used. TCRdb processed the multiplex PCR reads anew with MiXCR; each CDR3 protein has one entry. Among hundreds of thousands of distinct CDR3 sequences listed, 16% were seen once. The receptor's source is a woman aged 40 to 49 with Graves' ophthalmopathy. Sequenced input: blood.

CDR3 in amino acids: CASSYQTDTQYF. DNA of the CDR3: TGTGCCAGCAGCTACCAGACAGATACGCAGTATTTT. This sequence joins TRBV7-9 and TRBJ2-3; D is unresolved. Germline V gives CDR1 SEHNR, CDR2 FQNEAQ (reference sequence). The V end was cut by 4 bases, the J end by 3 bases, with 5 bases between. The CDR3 has 12 residues.